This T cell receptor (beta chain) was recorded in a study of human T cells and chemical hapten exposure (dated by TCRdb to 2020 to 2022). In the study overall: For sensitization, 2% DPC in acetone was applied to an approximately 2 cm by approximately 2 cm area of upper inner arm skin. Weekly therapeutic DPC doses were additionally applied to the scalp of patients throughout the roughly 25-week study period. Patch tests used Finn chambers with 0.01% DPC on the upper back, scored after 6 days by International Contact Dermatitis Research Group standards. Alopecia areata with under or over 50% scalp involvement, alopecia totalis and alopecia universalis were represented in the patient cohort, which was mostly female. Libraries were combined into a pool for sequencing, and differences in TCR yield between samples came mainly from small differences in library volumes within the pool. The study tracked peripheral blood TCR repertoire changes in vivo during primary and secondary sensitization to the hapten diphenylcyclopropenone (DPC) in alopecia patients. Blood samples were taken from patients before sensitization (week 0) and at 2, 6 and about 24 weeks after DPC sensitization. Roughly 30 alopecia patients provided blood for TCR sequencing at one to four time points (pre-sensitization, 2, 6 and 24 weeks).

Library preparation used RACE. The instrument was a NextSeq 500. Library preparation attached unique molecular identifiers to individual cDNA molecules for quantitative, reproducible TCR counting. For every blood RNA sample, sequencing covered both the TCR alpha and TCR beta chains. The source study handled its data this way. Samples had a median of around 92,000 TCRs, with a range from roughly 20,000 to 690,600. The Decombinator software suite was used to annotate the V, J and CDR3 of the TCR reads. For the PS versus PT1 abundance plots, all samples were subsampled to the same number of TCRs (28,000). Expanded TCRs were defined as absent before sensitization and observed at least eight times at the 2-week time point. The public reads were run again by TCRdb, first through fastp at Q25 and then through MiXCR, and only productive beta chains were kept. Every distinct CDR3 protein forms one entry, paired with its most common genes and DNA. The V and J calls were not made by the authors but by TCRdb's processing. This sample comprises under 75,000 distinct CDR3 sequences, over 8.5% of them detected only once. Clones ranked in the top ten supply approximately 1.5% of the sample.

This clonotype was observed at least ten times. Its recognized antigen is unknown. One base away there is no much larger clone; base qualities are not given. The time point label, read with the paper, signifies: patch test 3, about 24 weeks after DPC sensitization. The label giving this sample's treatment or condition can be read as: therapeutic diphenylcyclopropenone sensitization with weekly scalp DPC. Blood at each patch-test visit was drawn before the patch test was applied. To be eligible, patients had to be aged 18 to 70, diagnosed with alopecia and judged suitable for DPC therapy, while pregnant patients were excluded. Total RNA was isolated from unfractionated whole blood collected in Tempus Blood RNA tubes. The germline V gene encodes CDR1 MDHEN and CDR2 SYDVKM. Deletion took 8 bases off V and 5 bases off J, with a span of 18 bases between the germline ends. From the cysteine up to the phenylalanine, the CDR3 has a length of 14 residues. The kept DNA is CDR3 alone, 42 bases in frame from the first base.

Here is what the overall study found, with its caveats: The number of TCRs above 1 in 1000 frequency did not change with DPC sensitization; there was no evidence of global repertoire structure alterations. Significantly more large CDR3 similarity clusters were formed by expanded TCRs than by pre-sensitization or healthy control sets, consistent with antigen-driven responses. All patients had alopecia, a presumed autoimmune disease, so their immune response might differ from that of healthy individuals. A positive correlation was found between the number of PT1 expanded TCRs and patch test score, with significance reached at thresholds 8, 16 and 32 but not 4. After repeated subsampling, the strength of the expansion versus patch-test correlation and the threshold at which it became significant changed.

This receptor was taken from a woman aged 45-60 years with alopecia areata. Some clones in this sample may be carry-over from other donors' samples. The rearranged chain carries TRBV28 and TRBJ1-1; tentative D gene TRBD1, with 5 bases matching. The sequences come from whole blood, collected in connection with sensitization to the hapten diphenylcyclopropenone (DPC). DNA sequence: TGTGCCAGCTCCCTTCGGGGGAAGGAGACTGAAGCTTTCTTT. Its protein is CASSLRGKETEAFF.